This is a list of T cell receptor beta chains from one sample in a study of T cell responses to AZD1222 COVID-19 vaccine. The method was immunoSEQ multiplex PCR; TCRdb's version includes in-frame clones alone and lacks a portion of them. The sample comprises about 84,000 clones, roughly 88% of which are singletons, and 9% to 13% rests with the top ten. Sequences were derived from peripheral blood, sampled 28 days after the second AZD1222 dose. The receptors stem from an adult who received the AZD1222 COVID-19 vaccine. Both conserved end residues are part of each CDR3. A D gene is named only where the DNA matches it firmly. Where a row states a size, it is once, few, many or the class of an expanded clone; other rows omit it.

size	V	J	D	CDR3	DNA
-	TRBV19	TRBJ2-7	TRBD1	CASSGTAIYEQYF	TGTGCCAGTAGTGGGACAGCTATCTACGAGCAGTACTTC
once	TRBV19	TRBJ1-1	-	CASSIKDKGRSAEAFF	TGTGCCAGTAGTATAAAAGACAAGGGGAGGTCAGCTGAAGCTTTCTTT
-	TRBV10-3	TRBJ1-5	-	CAICPGEGGQPQHF	TGTGCCATCTGTCCGGGGGAGGGAGGTCAGCCCCAGCATTTT
-	TRBV29-1	TRBJ2-5	TRBD1	CSVEGQAPQETQYF	TGCAGCGTTGAGGGACAGGCGCCCCAAGAGACCCAGTACTTC
once	TRBV25-1	TRBJ1-2	-	CASSAHSGTAYGYTF	TGTGCCAGCAGTGCCCACTCCGGGACGGCTTATGGCTACACCTTC
-	TRBV5-1	TRBJ2-2	TRBD1	CASSLQGFGTGELFF	TGCGCCAGCAGCCTACAGGGGTTTGGGACCGGGGAGCTGTTTTTT
-	TRBV7-2	TRBJ1-1	-	CASSFYPQQGGTEAFF	TGTGCCAGCAGCTTTTACCCCCAACAGGGAGGGACTGAAGCTTTCTTT
-	TRBV6-5	TRBJ1-1	-	CASSYSFAARAEAFF	TGTGCCAGCAGTTACTCTTTCGCAGCGCGCGCTGAAGCTTTCTTT
-	TRBV7-3	TRBJ1-1	-	CASRPDSGDGEAFF	TGTGCCAGCAGACCCGATTCGGGCGACGGTGAAGCTTTCTTT
-	TRBV7-3	TRBJ2-3	TRBD2	CASSPSGGPTDTQYF	TGTGCCAGCAGCCCTAGCGGGGGGCCGACAGATACGCAGTATTTT
-	TRBV3-1/TRBV3-2	TRBJ1-1	-	CASRQGGILANTEAFF	TGTGCCAGCAGACAAGGAGGGATTTTGGCGAACACTGAAGCTTTCTTT
-	TRBV7-9	TRBJ2-2	TRBD1	CASSSPRDRGTNTGELFF	TGTGCCAGCAGCTCACCCCGGGACAGGGGAACGAACACCGGGGAGCTGTTTTTT
few	TRBV4-3	TRBJ1-3	TRBD1	CASSQDQTGGTGNTIYF	TGCGCCAGCAGCCAAGACCAGACAGGGGGAACTGGAAACACCATATATTTT
once	TRBV6-6	TRBJ2-7	-	CASSHKYEQYF	TGTGCCAGCAGCCACAAGTACGAGCAGTACTTC
-	TRBV5-6	TRBJ1-1	-	CASSLSRDTEAFF	TGTGCCAGCAGCTTGAGTAGGGACACTGAAGCTTTCTTT
-	TRBV5-6	TRBJ2-2	TRBD2	CASSFRRGGANTGELFF	TGTGCCAGCAGCTTTCGACGGGGGGGCGCGAACACCGGGGAGCTGTTTTTT
-	TRBV15	TRBJ2-5	TRBD2	CATSRESGRAQYF	TGTGCCACCAGCAGGGAGAGCGGGAGGGCCCAGTACTTC
-	TRBV7-2	TRBJ1-1	TRBD1	CASSFRQGTTEAFF	TGTGCCAGCAGCTTCCGACAGGGGACCACTGAAGCTTTCTTT
-	TRBV19	TRBJ1-2	-	CASSIDPGRVAYGYTF	TGTGCCAGTAGTATAGATCCAGGCCGGGTGGCCTATGGCTACACCTTC
once	TRBV29-1	TRBJ1-3	-	CSVQNKGSGNTIYF	TGCAGCGTCCAAAACAAAGGCTCTGGAAACACCATATATTTT
-	TRBV6-6	TRBJ1-4	TRBD1	CASSTIQGLNEKLFF	TGTGCCAGCAGTACGATACAGGGGCTGAATGAAAAACTGTTTTTT
-	TRBV2	TRBJ1-5	TRBD1	CASSGQGVSNQPQHF	TGTGCCAGCAGTGGACAGGGGGTAAGCAATCAGCCCCAGCATTTT
-	TRBV5-4	TRBJ2-1	-	CASSLDRASYNEQFF	TGTGCCAGCAGCTTGGACAGGGCATCCTACAATGAGCAGTTCTTC
-	TRBV6-2/TRBV6-3	TRBJ1-2	TRBD1	CASSYPKPSTGRGYGYTF	TGTGCCAGCAGTTACCCTAAACCCTCGACAGGGAGGGGCTATGGCTACACCTTC
-	TRBV5-4	TRBJ2-1	-	CASLIEGSSYNEQFF	TGTGCCAGCCTCATCGAGGGGTCCTCCTACAATGAGCAGTTCTTC
-	TRBV4-3	TRBJ2-1	-	CASSQDLRGAGEQFF	TGCGCCAGCAGCCAAGACCTCAGGGGGGCAGGTGAGCAGTTCTTC
-	TRBV28	TRBJ2-7	-	CASTRPSRIEQYF	TGTGCCAGCACACGCCCGTCCCGGATCGAGCAGTACTTC
-	TRBV5-6	TRBJ2-7	-	CASSLLSDYEQYF	TGTGCCAGCAGCTTGCTAAGCGACTACGAGCAGTACTTC
-	TRBV28	TRBJ1-2	-	CASSSYSYGYTF	TGTGCCAGCAGCTCATACAGCTATGGCTACACCTTC
-	TRBV6-6	TRBJ1-5	-	CASSQTNQPQHF	TGTGCCAGCTCCCAAACAAATCAGCCCCAGCATTTT
-	TRBV5-1	TRBJ2-7	-	CASSHKEPLPWEQYF	TGCGCCAGCAGCCACAAGGAACCCCTGCCATGGGAGCAGTACTTC
-	TRBV6-4	TRBJ2-1	TRBD2	CASSDIGRVPVF	TGTGCCAGCAGTGACATCGGGAGGGTCCCGGTCTTC
-	TRBV5-1	TRBJ1-4	TRBD1	CASSTGTATEKLFF	TGCGCCAGCAGCACCGGGACAGCGACAGAAAAACTGTTTTTT
many	TRBV6-5	TRBJ2-2	TRBD2	CASSRAGTRTGELFF	TGTGCCAGCAGCCGAGCGGGGACCCGGACCGGGGAGCTGTTTTTT
-	TRBV6-6	TRBJ2-7	-	CASTRDQGPYEQYF	TGTGCCAGCACTCGGGACCAGGGCCCCTACGAGCAGTACTTC
-	TRBV7-2	TRBJ1-4	TRBD1	CASSLERDRGKKLFF	TGTGCCAGCAGCTTAGAGCGGGACAGGGGAAAAAAACTGTTTTTT
medium-sized	TRBV19	TRBJ1-1	-	CASSMAKSVTWTEAFF	TGTGCCAGTAGTATGGCGAAATCTGTCACTTGGACTGAAGCTTTCTTT
-	TRBV6-2/TRBV6-3	TRBJ1-1	-	CASSSGEAFF	TGTGCCAGCAGCTCTGGGGAAGCTTTCTTT
-	TRBV6-4	TRBJ1-2	-	CASSDGPGYSGYTF	TGTGCCAGCAGTGACGGACCAGGGTACAGTGGCTACACCTTC
few	TRBV5-8	TRBJ1-6	TRBD1	CASSLEQGSYNSPLHF	TGTGCCAGCAGCTTGGAACAGGGGTCCTATAATTCACCCCTCCACTTT
-	TRBV28	TRBJ1-1	TRBD1	CASNLLSGGANTEAFF	TGTGCCAGCAACCTACTCTCAGGGGGCGCGAACACTGAAGCTTTCTTT
-	TRBV27	TRBJ2-2	TRBD1	CASSPNRGILGTGELFF	TGTGCCAGCAGCCCTAACAGGGGGATTTTGGGCACCGGGGAGCTGTTTTTT
few	TRBV28	TRBJ2-2	TRBD1	CASSPDRAGTGELFF	TGTGCCAGCAGCCCGGACAGGGCGGGCACCGGGGAGCTGTTTTTT
-	TRBV28	TRBJ2-1	-	CASSLIGNSWFF	TGTGCCAGCAGTTTAATCGGGAACAGTTGGTTCTTC
-	TRBV19	TRBJ1-3	TRBD1	CASSPPGQATGNTIYF	TGTGCCAGTAGTCCGCCCGGACAGGCCACTGGAAACACCATATATTTT
-	TRBV7-2	TRBJ2-1	TRBD1	CASRPGQGASYNEQFF	TGTGCCAGCAGGCCTGGACAGGGGGCCTCCTACAATGAGCAGTTCTTC
-	TRBV18	TRBJ2-1	TRBD2	CASSPTSGGGYNEQFF	TGTGCCAGCTCACCGACTAGCGGGGGCGGGTACAATGAGCAGTTCTTC
-	TRBV7-2	TRBJ2-1	-	CASSLTGTGYNEQFF	TGTGCCAGCAGCTTAACCGGGACTGGTTACAATGAGCAGTTCTTC
-	TRBV5-3	TRBJ1-1	-	CARSSPSGDTEAFF	TGTGCCAGAAGCTCACCCTCAGGGGACACTGAAGCTTTCTTT
once	TRBV7-2	TRBJ1-2	-	CASSLDSYGYTF	TGTGCCAGCAGCTTGGACAGCTATGGCTACACCTTC